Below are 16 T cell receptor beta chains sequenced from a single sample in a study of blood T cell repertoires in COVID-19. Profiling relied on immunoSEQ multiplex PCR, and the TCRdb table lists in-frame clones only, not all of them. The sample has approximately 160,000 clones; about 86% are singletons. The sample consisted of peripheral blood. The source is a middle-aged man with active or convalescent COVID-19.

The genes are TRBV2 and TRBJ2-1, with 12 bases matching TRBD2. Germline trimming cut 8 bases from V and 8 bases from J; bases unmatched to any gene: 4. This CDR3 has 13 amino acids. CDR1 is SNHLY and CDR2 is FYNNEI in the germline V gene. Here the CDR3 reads CASLAGGRDEQFF. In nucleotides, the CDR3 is TGTGCCAGCCTAGCGGGGGGGCGAGATGAGCAGTTCTTC.

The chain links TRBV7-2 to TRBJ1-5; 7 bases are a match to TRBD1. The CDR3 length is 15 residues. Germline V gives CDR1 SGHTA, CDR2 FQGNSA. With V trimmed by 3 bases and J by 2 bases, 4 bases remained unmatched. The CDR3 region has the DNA TGTGCCAGCAGCTTGGAGGGGACAGGCAATCAGCCCCAGCATTTT. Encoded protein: CASSLEGTGNQPQHF. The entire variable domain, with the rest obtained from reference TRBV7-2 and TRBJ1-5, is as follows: GAGVSQSPSNKVTEKGKDVELRCDPISGHTALYWYRQSLGQGLEFLIYFQGNSAPDKSGLPSDRFSAERTGGSVSTLTIQRTQQEDSAVYLCASSLEGTGNQPQHFGDGTRLSIL.

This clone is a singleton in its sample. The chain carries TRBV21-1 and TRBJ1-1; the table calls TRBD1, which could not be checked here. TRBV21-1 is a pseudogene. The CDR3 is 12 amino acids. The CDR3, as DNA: TGTGCCAGCAGCACCGGACAGAGCCCGGCTTTCTTT. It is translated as CASSTGQSPAFF.

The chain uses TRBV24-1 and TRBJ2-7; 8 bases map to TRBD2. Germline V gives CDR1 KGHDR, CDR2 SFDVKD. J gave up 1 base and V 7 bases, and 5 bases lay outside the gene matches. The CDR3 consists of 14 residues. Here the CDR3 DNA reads TGTGCCACCAGCAGGGCGGGAGGTTCCTACGAGCAGTACTTC. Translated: CATSRAGGSYEQYF.

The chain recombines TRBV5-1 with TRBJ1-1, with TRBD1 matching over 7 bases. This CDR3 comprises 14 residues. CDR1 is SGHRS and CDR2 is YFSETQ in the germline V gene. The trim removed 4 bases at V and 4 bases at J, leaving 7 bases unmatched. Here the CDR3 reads CASSPNTGVTEAFF. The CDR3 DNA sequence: TGCGCCAGCAGCCCCAATACAGGGGTCACTGAAGCTTTCTTT.

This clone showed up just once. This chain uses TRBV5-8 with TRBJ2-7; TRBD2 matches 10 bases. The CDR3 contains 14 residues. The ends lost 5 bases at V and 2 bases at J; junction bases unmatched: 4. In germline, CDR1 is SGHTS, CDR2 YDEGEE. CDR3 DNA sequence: TGTGCCAGCAGAAATAGCGGGAGGACCTACGAGCAGTACTTC. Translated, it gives CASRNSGRTYEQYF.

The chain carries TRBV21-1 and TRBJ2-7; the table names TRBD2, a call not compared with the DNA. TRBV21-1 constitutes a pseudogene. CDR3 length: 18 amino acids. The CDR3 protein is CASSKALVRTSGAYEQYF. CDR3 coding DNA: TGTGCCAGCAGCAAAGCGCTGGTTAGGACTAGCGGAGCCTACGAGCAGTACTTC.

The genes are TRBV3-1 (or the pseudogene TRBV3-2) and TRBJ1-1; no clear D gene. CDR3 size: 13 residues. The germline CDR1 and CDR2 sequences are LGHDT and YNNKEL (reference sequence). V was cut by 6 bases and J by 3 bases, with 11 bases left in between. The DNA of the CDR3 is TGTGCCAGCAGAGGACCCGGGGACACTGAAGCTTTCTTT. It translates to CASRGPGDTEAFF.

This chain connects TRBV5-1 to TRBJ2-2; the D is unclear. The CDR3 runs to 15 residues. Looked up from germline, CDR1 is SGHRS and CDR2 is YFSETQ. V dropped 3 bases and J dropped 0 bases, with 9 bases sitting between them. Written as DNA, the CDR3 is TGCGCCAGCAGCTCCGAGAGTTCGAACACCGGGGAGCTGTTTTTT. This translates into CASSSESSNTGELFF.

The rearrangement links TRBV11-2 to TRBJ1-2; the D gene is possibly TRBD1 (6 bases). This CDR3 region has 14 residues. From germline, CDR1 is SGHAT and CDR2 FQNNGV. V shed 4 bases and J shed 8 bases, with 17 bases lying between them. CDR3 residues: CASSSAPQGIGYTF. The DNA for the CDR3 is TGTGCCAGCAGCTCAGCGCCACAGGGTATAGGCTACACCTTC.

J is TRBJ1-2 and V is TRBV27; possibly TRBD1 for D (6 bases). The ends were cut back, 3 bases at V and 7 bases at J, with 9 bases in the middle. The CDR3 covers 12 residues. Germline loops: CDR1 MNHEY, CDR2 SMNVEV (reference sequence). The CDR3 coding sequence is TGTGCCAGCAGTTTTACAGGGAGTGGCTACACCTTC. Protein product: CASSFTGSGYTF.

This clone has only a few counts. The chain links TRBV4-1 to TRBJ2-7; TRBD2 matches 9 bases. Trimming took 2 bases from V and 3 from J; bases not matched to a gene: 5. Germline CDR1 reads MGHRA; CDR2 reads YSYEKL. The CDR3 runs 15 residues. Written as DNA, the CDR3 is TGCGCCAGCAGCCAACCCGCTAGCGGGGTCTACGAGCAGTACTTC. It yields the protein CASSQPASGVYEQYF.

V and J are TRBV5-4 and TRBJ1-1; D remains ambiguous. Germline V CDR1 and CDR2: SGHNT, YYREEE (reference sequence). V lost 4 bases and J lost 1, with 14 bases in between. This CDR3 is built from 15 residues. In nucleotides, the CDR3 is TGTGCCAGCAGCCCCAACGTAGAGAGGAACACTGAAGCTTTCTTT. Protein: CASSPNVERNTEAFF.

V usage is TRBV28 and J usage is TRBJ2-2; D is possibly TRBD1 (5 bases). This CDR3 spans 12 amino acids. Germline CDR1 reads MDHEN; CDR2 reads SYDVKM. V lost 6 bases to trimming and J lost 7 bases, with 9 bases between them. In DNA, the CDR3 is TGTGCCAGCAGAGCAGGGTACGGGGAGCTGTTTTTT. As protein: CASRAGYGELFF.

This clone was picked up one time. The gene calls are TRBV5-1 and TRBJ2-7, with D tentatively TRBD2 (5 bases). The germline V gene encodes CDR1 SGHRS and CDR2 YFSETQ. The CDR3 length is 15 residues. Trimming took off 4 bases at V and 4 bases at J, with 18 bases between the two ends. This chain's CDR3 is CASSLNSEGGYEQYF. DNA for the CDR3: TGCGCCAGCAGCCTCAACTCCGAAGGCGGGTACGAGCAGTACTTC.

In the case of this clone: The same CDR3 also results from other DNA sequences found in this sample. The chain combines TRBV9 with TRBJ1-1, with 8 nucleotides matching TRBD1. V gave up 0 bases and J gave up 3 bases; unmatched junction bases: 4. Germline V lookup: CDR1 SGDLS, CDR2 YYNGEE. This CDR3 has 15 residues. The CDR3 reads CASSVGGQGHTEAFF. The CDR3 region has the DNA TGTGCCAGCAGCGTAGGAGGACAGGGACACACTGAAGCTTTCTTT.